The next 13 T cell receptor beta chains were all read from a single sample in a study of blood T cells in healthy people across ages. A J-beta primer mix and a sample-barcoded 5' primer were used in a second PCR of roughly 7 to 12 cycles. TCRdb ran MiXCR on the 5' RACE reads and lists one entry per CDR3 protein. Here the sample spans around 1.7 million distinct CDR3 sequences, 25% to 30% being singletons. Sequenced: blood. The source is a woman younger than 45 in good health.

This clonotype was counted between two and nine times. The chain uses TRBV20-1 and TRBJ1-1; TRBD1 might be the D (5 bases). The CDR3 has 12 residues. Germline assignment: CDR1 DFQATT and CDR2 SNEGSKA (reference sequence). Trimming cost V 4 bases and J 0 bases, with 6 bases left between them. CDR3 protein: CSANRLNTEAFF. The CDR3 DNA is TGCAGTGCTAACAGGCTGAACACTGAAGCTTTCTTT.

The chain joins TRBV27 to TRBJ2-5; D may be TRBD2 (5 bases). There are 13 residues in the CDR3. Looked up from germline, CDR1 is MNHEY and CDR2 is SMNVEV (reference sequence). The V gene lost 7 bases and the J gene lost 4 bases, with 13 bases spanning the gap. CDR3 residues: CASKGLAGETQYF. Here the CDR3 DNA reads TGTGCCAGCAAAGGGTTGGCGGGAGAGACCCAGTACTTC.

This clonotype was counted ten times or more. The rearrangement links TRBV10-3 to TRBJ2-3, with D possibly TRBD1 on 6 matching bases. Trimming removed 6 bases from V and 5 bases from J, with 6 bases in between. Per germline, CDR1 ENHRY and CDR2 SYGVKD. The CDR3 loop spans 11 amino acids. The chain's CDR3 is CAISRGDTQYF. The CDR3 region has the DNA TGTGCCATCAGCAGGGGAGATACGCAGTATTTT.

V usage is TRBV27 and J usage is TRBJ2-3; 9 bases fit TRBD2. J gave up 3 bases and V 4 bases, and 14 bases lay outside the gene matches. This CDR3 has 18 amino acids. Germline V gene sequence: CDR1 MNHEY, CDR2 SMNVEV (reference sequence). The CDR3 is CASSSLGAGGRKTDTQYF. The CDR3 coding sequence is TGTGCCAGCAGTTCCCTTGGCGCGGGGGGGCGAAAAACAGATACGCAGTATTTT.

This clonotype has a count of ten or more. The rearrangement uses TRBV27 and TRBJ2-3; TRBD1 matches 7 bases. Germline CDR1 MNHEY, CDR2 SMNVEV (reference sequence). The CDR3 covers 13 residues. J lost 6 bases, V lost 5 bases, and 5 bases had no gene match. The CDR3 region is CASSRQGSDTQYF. As DNA, the CDR3 is TGTGCCAGCAGTCGACAGGGTTCCGATACGCAGTATTTT.

The gene calls are TRBV18 and TRBJ1-5; 9 bases align to TRBD1. The ends lost 4 bases at V and 3 bases at J; junction bases unmatched: 7. The germline V gene encodes CDR1 KGHSH and CDR2 LQKENI. The CDR3 has 16 amino acids. The DNA of the CDR3 is TGTGCCAGCTCACACCGGACAGGGGTCGACAATCAGCCCCAGCATTTT. It encodes CASSHRTGVDNQPQHF.

The sample holds a few counts of this clonotype. The chain recombines TRBV27 with TRBJ1-5, with 7 bases matching TRBD1. Germline V gene data show CDR1 as MNHEY and CDR2 as SMNVEV (reference sequence). Trimming removed 6 bases from V and 7 bases from J; junction bases left unmatched: 12. CDR3 size: 15 residues. As DNA, the CDR3 is TGTGCCAGCAGCTTGGGTAGGGGGCGCGGACAGCCCCAGCATTTT. As protein: CASSLGRGRGQPQHF.

There are a few counts of this clonotype. The chain employs TRBV7-2 and TRBJ1-1; no firm D call. This CDR3 region has 13 residues. Germline CDR1 is SGHTA and CDR2 is FQGNSA. V was pared by 1 base and J by 5 bases, with 8 bases between. The CDR3, as DNA: TGTGCCAGCAGCTTAGGACAAAAAACTGAAGCTTTCTTT. Translated, it gives CASSLGQKTEAFF.

A few counts support this clonotype. The rearrangement uses TRBV5-1 and TRBJ1-3, with D unresolved. The V gene's germline CDR1 is SGHRS and CDR2 YFSETQ. This CDR3 comprises 14 residues. V was shortened by 2 bases and J by 4 bases, with 10 bases between the two germline ends. CDR3 protein: CASSFGPWGNTIYF. CDR3 sequence (DNA): TGCGCCAGCAGCTTTGGGCCCTGGGGAAACACCATATATTTT.

This chain uses TRBV10-3 with TRBJ2-7; 12 bases agree with TRBD1. The J segment lost 5 bases and the V segment lost 7 bases, leaving 6 bases of the junction unmatched. The CDR3 contains 14 residues. Germline lookup yields CDR1 ENHRY and CDR2 SYGVKD. For the CDR3, the DNA is TGTGCCATCATGCCGGGACAGGGGGCGAACGAGCAGTACTTC. Translation gives CAIMPGQGANEQYF.

The chain links TRBV5-1 to TRBJ1-4, with D perhaps matching TRBD1 (5 bases). CDR1 and CDR2 from the germline V gene are SGHRS and YFSETQ. This CDR3 contains 15 residues. V gave up 5 bases and J gave up 0 bases, with 11 bases separating them. DNA of the CDR3: TGCGCCAGCAGGGGACCCTCCGCAACTAATGAAAAACTGTTTTTT. Its translation is CASRGPSATNEKLFF.

The table lists this clonotype with a count of one. The chain employs TRBV30 and TRBJ1-6, with unresolved D. Germline CDR1 reads GTSNPN; CDR2 reads SVGIG (reference sequence). V was shortened by 2 bases and J by 5 bases, with 7 bases between the two germline ends. The CDR3 covers 13 residues. The CDR3 region has the DNA TGTGCCTGGAGTTCAGGAGATAATTCACCCCTCCACTTT. Its translation: CAWSSGDNSPLHF.

The chain is built from TRBV7-9 and TRBJ1-1; D might be TRBD1 (5 bases). The CDR3 contains 13 residues. Germline values: CDR1 SEHNR, CDR2 FQNEAQ (reference sequence). Deletions cut 7 bases from V and 4 bases from J, with 13 bases between. The CDR3 sequence is CASTPTESTEAFF. The CDR3 bases are TGTGCCAGCACCCCGACAGAATCCACTGAAGCTTTCTTT.